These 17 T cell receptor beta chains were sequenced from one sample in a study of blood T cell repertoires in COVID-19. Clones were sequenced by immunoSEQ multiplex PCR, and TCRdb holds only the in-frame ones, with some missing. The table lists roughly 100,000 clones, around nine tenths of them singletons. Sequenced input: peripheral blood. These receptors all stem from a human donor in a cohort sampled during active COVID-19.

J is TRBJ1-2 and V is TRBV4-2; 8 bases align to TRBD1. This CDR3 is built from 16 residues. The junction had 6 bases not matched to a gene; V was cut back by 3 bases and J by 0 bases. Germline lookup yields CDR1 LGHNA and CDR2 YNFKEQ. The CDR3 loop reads CASSQRDRRANYGYTF. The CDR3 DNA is TGTGCCAGCAGCCAGAGGGACAGGCGAGCTAACTATGGCTACACCTTC.

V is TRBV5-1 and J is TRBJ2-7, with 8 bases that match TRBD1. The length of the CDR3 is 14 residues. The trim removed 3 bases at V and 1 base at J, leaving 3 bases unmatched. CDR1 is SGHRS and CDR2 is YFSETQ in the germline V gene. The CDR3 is CASSWTGRSYEQYF. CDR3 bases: TGCGCCAGCAGCTGGACAGGGAGGTCCTACGAGCAGTACTTC.

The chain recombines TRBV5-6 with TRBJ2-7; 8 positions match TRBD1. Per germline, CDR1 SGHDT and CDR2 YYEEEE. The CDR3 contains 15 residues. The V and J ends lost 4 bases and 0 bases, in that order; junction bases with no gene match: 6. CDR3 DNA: TGTGCCAGCAGCCCATCGGGACAGGACTCCTACGAGCAGTACTTC. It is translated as CASSPSGQDSYEQYF.

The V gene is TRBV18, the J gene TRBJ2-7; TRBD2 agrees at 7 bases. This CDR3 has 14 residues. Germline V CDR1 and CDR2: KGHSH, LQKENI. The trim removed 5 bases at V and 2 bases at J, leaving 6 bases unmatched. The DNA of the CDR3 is TGTGCCAGCTCAGTGGGGGGGGAGACCTACGAGCAGTACTTC. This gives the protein CASSVGGETYEQYF.

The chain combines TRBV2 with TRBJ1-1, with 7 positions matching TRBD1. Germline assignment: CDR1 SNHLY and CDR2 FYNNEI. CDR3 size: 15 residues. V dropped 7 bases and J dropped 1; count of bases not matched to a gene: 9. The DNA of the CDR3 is TGTGCCAGCACGCTTGAGGGACAGCGGAACACTGAAGCTTTCTTT. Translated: CASTLEGQRNTEAFF.

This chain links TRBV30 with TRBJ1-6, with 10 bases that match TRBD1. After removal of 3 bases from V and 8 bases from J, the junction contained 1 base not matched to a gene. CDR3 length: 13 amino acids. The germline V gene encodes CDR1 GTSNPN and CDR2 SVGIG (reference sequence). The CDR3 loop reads CAWRDRGDSPLHF. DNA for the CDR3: TGTGCCTGGAGGGACAGGGGGGATTCACCCCTCCACTTT.

CDR3 sequence (DNA): TGCAGCGTTGACCCGGGACAGGGGAAAACTAACTATGGCTACACCTTC. Protein product: CSVDPGQGKTNYGYTF. V is TRBV29-1 and J is TRBJ1-2; TRBD1 aligns across 10 bases. With 3 bases clipped from V and 0 bases from J, the junction kept 7 bases outside the gene matches. CDR1 SQVTM and CDR2 ANQGSEA come from the germline V gene. There are 16 residues in the CDR3. Full variable domain (outside the CDR3, taken from reference TRBV29-1 and TRBJ1-2): SAVISQKPSRDICQRGTSLTIQCQVDSQVTMMFWYRQQPGQSLTLIATANQGSEATYESGFVIDKFPISRPNLTFSTLTVSNMSPEDSSIYLCSVDPGQGKTNYGYTFGSGTRLTVV.

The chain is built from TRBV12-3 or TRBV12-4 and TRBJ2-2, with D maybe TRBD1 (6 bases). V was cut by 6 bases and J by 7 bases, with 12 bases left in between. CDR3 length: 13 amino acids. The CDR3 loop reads CASSFQGIGELFF. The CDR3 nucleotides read TGTGCCAGCAGCTTTCAGGGGATCGGGGAGCTGTTTTTT.

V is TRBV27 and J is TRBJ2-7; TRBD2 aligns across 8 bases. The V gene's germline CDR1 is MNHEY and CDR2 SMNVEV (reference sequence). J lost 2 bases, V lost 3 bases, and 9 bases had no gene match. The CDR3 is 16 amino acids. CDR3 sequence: CASSLTGGPMPYEQYF. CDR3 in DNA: TGTGCCAGCAGTTTGACGGGGGGGCCGATGCCCTACGAGCAGTACTTC.

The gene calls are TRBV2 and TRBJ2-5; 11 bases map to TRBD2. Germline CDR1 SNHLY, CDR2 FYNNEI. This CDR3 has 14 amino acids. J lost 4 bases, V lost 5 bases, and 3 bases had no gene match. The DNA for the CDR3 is TGTGCCAGCAGTATAGCGGGAGGGACAGAGACCCAGTACTTC. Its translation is CASSIAGGTETQYF.

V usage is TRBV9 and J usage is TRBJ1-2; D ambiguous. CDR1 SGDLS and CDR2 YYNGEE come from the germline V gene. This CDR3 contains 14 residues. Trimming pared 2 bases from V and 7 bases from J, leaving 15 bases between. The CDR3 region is CASSVAGGLRGYTF. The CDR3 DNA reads TGTGCCAGCAGCGTGGCGGGAGGCCTTCGTGGCTACACCTTC.

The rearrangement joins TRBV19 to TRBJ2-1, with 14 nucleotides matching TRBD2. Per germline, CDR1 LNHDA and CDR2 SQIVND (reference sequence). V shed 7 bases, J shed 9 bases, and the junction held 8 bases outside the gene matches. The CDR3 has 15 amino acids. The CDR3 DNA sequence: TGTGCCAGTACCCCCGGACTAGCGGGAGGAACTGAGCAGTTCTTC. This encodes CASTPGLAGGTEQFF.

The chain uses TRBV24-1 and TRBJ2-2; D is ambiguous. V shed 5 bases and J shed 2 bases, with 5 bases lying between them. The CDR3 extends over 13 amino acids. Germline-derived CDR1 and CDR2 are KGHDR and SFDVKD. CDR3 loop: CATSAPNTGELFF. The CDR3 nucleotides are TGTGCCACCAGTGCCCCTAACACCGGGGAGCTGTTTTTT.

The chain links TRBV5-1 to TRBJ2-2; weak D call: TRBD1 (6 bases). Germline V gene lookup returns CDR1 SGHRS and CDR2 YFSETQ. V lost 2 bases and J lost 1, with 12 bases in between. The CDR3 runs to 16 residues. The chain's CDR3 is CASSFDTGLNTGELFF. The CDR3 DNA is TGCGCCAGCAGCTTTGACACAGGGTTGAACACCGGGGAGCTGTTTTTT. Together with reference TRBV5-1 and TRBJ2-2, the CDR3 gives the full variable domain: KAGVTQTPRYLIKTRGQQVTLSCSPISGHRSVSWYQQTPGQGLQFLFEYFSETQRNKGNFPGRFSGRQFSNSRSEMNVSTLELGDSALYLCASSFDTGLNTGELFFGEGSRLTVL.

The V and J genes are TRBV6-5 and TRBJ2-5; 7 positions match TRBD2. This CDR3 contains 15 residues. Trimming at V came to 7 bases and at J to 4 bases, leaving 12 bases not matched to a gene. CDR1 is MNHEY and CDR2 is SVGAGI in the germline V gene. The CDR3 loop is CASTLGGKWVETQYF. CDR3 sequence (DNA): TGTGCCAGCACCCTGGGGGGGAAATGGGTAGAGACCCAGTACTTC.

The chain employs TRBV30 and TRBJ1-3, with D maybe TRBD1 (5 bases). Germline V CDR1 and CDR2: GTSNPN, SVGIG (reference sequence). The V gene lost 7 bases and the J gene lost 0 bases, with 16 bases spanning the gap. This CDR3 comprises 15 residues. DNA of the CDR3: TGTGCCTCCATCCGGCAGGGCAACTCTGGAAACACCATATATTTT. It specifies CASIRQGNSGNTIYF.

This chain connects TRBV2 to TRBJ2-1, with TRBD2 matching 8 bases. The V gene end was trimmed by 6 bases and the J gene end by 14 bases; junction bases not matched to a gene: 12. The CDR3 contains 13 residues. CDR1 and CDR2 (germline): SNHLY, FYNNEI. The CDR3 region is CASRPERESREFF. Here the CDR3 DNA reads TGTGCCAGCAGGCCCGAGCGGGAGTCTCGGGAGTTCTTC.